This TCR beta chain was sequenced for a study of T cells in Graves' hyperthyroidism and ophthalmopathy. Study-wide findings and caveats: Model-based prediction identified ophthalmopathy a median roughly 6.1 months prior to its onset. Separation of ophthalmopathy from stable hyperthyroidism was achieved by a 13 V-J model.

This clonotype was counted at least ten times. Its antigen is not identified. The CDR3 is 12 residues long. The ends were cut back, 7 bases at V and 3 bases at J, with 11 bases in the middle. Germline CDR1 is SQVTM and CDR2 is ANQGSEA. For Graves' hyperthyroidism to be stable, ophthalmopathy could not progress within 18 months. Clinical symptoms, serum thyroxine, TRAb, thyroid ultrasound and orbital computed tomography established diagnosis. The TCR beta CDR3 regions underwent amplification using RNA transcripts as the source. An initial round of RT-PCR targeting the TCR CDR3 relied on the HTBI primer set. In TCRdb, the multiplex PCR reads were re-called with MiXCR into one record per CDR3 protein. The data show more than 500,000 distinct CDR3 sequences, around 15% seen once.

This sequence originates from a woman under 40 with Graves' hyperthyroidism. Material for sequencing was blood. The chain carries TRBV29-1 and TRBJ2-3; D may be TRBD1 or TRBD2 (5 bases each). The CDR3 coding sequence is TGCAGCGGACGGGACCTTACAGATACGCAGTATTTT. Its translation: CSGRDLTDTQYF.